This record looks at one T cell receptor (beta chain) sequence and its context. This sample stems from a study of T cell responses to AZD1222 COVID-19 vaccine. The repertoire was sequenced with immunoSEQ multiplex PCR; TCRdb's copy has only in-frame clones and lacks some. The sample shows 180,000 or so clones, roughly 91% of them seen only once. The germline CDR1 and CDR2 sequences are SGHAT and FQNNGV. CDR3 length: 14 amino acids. V gave up 3 bases and J gave up 9 bases, with 12 bases separating them. V and J are TRBV11-2 and TRBJ1-6; the D is unclear. The starting material was peripheral blood, obtained 28 days after the second dose of the MenACWY control vaccine. This receptor was taken from an adult who received the MenACWY meningococcal vaccine as a control. The chain's CDR3 is CASSFTNSPSPLHF. The CDR3 bases are TGTGCCAGCAGCTTTACTAACAGCCCTTCACCCCTCCACTTT. Looking up the rest from reference TRBV11-2 and TRBJ1-6 gives the full variable domain: EAGVAQSPRYKIIEKRQSVAFWCNPISGHATLYWYQQILGQGPKLLIQFQNNGVVDDSQLPKDRFSAERLKGVDSTLKIQPAKLEDSAVYLCASSFTNSPSPLHFGNGTRLTVT.